Below, one TCR beta chain is given with its context. The CDR3 is 14 residues long. Germline V gene data show CDR1 as SQVTM and CDR2 as ANQGSEA. The ends lost 7 bases at V and 11 bases at J; junction bases unmatched: 9. This sample was taken from a study of blood T cell repertoires in COVID-19. Study-wide context: From the United States, Italy and Spain came samples of acute and convalescent COVID-19. T cells, B-cell-depleted T cells, or PBMCs supplied cDNA or gDNA.

Original handling: Researchers report that nucleated cell counts were estimated from reference gene primer amplification. Method: immunoSEQ multiplex PCR; TCRdb's copy keeps in-frame clones and lacks some. V and J calls and clone size are those listed in that table; D and trimming were worked out from the DNA. Here the sample spans under 300,000 clones, approximately 79% being singletons. This chain joins TRBV29-1 and TRBJ2-1; 15 nucleotides agree with TRBD2. The sequence was collected from an elderly woman with active or convalescent COVID-19. The sequenced sample consisted of peripheral blood. CDR3 sequence reads: CSASGTSGGTQQFF. As DNA, the CDR3 is TGCAGCGCCTCCGGGACTAGCGGGGGGACGCAGCAGTTCTTC.